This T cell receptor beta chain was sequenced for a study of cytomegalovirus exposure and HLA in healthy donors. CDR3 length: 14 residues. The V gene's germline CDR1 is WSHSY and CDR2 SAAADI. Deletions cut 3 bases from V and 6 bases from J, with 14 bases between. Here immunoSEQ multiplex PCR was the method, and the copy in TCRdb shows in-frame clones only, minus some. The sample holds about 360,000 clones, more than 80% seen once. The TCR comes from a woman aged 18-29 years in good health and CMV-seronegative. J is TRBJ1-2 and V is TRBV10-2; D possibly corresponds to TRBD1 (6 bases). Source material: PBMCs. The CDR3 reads CASSERTAGDGYTF. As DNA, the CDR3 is TGCGCCAGCAGTGAACGGACAGCAGGGGATGGCTACACCTTC.